Presented here are 10 T cell receptor beta chains from one specimen sequenced in a study of blood T cells in healthy people across ages. A J-beta primer mix and a sample-barcoded 5' primer were used in a second PCR of roughly 6 to 11 cycles. TCRdb re-called the 5' RACE reads through MiXCR, storing one row per CDR3 protein. This sample has more than 700,000 distinct CDR3 sequences, with 53% found just once. The sample was blood. These receptors all stem from a man older than 75 in good health.

This chain joins TRBV24-1 and TRBJ2-7, with TRBD2 identical over 10 bases. The DNA matches TRBJ2-5 better at its end, which makes the J call doubtful. The CDR3 is 15 amino acids. Looked up from germline, CDR1 is KGHDR and CDR2 is SFDVKD. The CDR3 protein is CATSDLASGSETQYF. Written as DNA, the CDR3 is TGTGCCACCAGTGATTTGGCTAGCGGGAGCGAGACCCAGTACTTC.

J is TRBJ2-5 and V is TRBV6-6; D is ambiguous. The J call may be wrong; the DNA end is better matched by TRBJ2-7. The CDR3 has 16 residues. Germline V gene lookup returns CDR1 MNHNY and CDR2 SVGAGI (reference sequence). DNA of the CDR3: TGTGCCAGCAGTTACTCGATTTTGCCTAGTCCGTACGAGCAGTACTTC. Its protein is CASSYSILPSPYEQYF.

The chain links TRBV7-8 to TRBJ1-5; TRBD1 agrees at 7 bases. CDR1 and CDR2 from the germline V gene are SGHVS and FQNEAQ. V was clipped by 4 bases and J by 1 base; unmatched bases: 4. The CDR3 has 15 amino acids. CDR3 residues: CASSYMGQSNQPQHF. The CDR3, as DNA: TGTGCCAGCAGCTATATGGGACAGAGCAATCAGCCCCAGCATTTT. The full variable domain, completed using reference TRBV7-8 and TRBJ1-5, is GAGVSQSPRYKVAKRGQDVALRCDPISGHVSLFWYQQALGQGPEFLTYFQNEAQLDKSGLPSDRFFAERPEGSVSTLKIQRTQQEDSAVYLCASSYMGQSNQPQHFGDGTRLSIL.

This clonotype was recorded a few times. V gene TRBV13 combines with J gene TRBJ2-1; TRBD1 might be the D (6 bases). The CDR3 runs to 13 residues. V lost 11 bases, J lost 8 bases, and 19 bases lay in between. CDR1 and CDR2 (germline): PRHDT, FYEKMQ (reference sequence). The CDR3 region has the DNA TGTGCCGGCCGGCAGGGGCTTATTCATGAGCAGTTCTTC. It translates to CAGRQGLIHEQFF.

In this sample, this clonotype turned up a few times. The rearrangement joins TRBV29-1 to TRBJ2-5, with 7 bases identical to TRBD2. Looked up from germline, CDR1 is SQVTM and CDR2 is ANQGSEA. The V and J ends lost 8 bases and 9 bases, in that order; junction bases with no gene match: 12. The CDR3 spans 12 residues. This CDR3 is CSSDMSGGSQYF. In DNA, the CDR3 is TGCAGCTCTGACATGTCCGGGGGGTCCCAGTACTTC.

This clonotype was counted many times. The V and J genes are TRBV6-5 and TRBJ2-3; 12 bases map to TRBD2. Trimming took 6 bases from V and 14 from J; bases not matched to a gene: 15. The germline gives CDR1 MNHEY, CDR2 SVGAGI. The CDR3 runs 15 residues. The CDR3 coding sequence is TGTGCCAGCAGGCGACTAGCGGGAGATCACAGATACGCGTATTTT. Its protein is CASRRLAGDHRYAYF.

The chain uses TRBV9 and TRBJ2-1, with 7 bases that match TRBD1. V lost 4 bases, J lost 10 bases, and 14 bases stayed unmatched. Germline-derived CDR1 and CDR2 are SGDLS and YYNGEE. There are 15 residues in the CDR3. CDR3 in DNA: TGTGCCAGCAGCCCCCGACAGGGCACCGGCAAGGAGCAGTTCTTC. This sequence encodes CASSPRQGTGKEQFF.

V and J are TRBV29-1 and TRBJ2-1; 8 bases are a match to TRBD1. The germline CDR1 and CDR2 sequences are SQVTM and ANQGSEA. The CDR3 totals 13 residues. J gave up 5 bases and V 6 bases, and 6 bases lay outside the gene matches. The CDR3 here is CSVQGDRDNEQFF. The CDR3 DNA reads TGCAGCGTACAGGGGGATCGGGACAATGAGCAGTTCTTC.

The chain carries TRBV9 and TRBJ2-4; TRBD2 aligns across 10 bases. V shed 10 bases and J 3 bases; nucleotides not matched to a gene: 10. CDR1 is SGDLS and CDR2 is YYNGEE in the germline V gene. This CDR3 has 15 residues. CDR3 sequence (DNA): TGTGCCCGTTCCCCCGGGACTAGCGTCAAAAACATTCAGTACTTC. It encodes CARSPGTSVKNIQYF.

This clonotype was detected ten times or more. The chain is built from TRBV20-1 and TRBJ2-5, with D perhaps TRBD2 (5 bases). The CDR3 loop spans 14 amino acids. Looked up from germline, CDR1 is DFQATT and CDR2 is SNEGSKA (reference sequence). Trimming pared 0 bases from V and 5 bases from J, leaving 13 bases between. CDR3 sequence: CSARDRLAGETQYF. The CDR3 nucleotides are TGCAGTGCTAGAGATAGGCTAGCCGGGGAGACCCAGTACTTC.